Listed here are 17 T cell receptor beta chains from one sample, sequenced in a study of spatial heterogeneity in lung cancer. TCRdb reprocessed the 5' RACE reads with MiXCR, giving one entry per CDR3 protein. Among about 50,000 distinct CDR3 sequences, under 8% were seen once, and the ten largest hold around 36%. As to time point: blood at routine non-recurrence follow-up after resection. No cells were sorted before sequencing. The whole RNA sequenced was extracted from tumor, nontumor lung or frozen PBMC. Sequences were derived from PBMCs, sampled at follow-up. All receptors come from a female donor with early-stage non-small cell lung cancer.

This clonotype was seen at least ten times. The chain carries TRBV12-3 or TRBV12-4 and TRBJ2-3; possible D gene TRBD2, 6 bases. The V end lost 7 bases, the J end lost 0 bases, and 11 bases lay between the germline ends. This CDR3 comprises 14 residues. The CDR3 nucleotides are TGTGCCAGCACCCAGGGAGGTAGCACAGATACGCAGTATTTT. Amino acid sequence: CASTQGGSTDTQYF.

This clonotype was observed a handful of times. V and J are TRBV5-1 and TRBJ1-1; D not resolved. Trimming stripped 2 bases from V and 0 bases from J, with 5 bases between. The CDR3 length is 13 residues. Germline CDR1 SGHRS, CDR2 YFSETQ. Here the CDR3 reads CASSLFVNTEAFF. In nucleotides, the CDR3 is TGCGCCAGCAGCTTATTCGTGAACACTGAAGCTTTCTTT.

This clonotype appeared many times. The chain is built from TRBV4-1 and TRBJ2-3, with 10 bases that match TRBD2. CDR3 length: 19 residues. The J segment lost 0 bases and the V segment lost 3 bases, leaving 12 bases of the junction unmatched. From germline, CDR1 is MGHRA and CDR2 YSYEKL. The CDR3 region is CASSQESGGAFPSTDTQYF. Here the CDR3 DNA reads TGCGCCAGCAGCCAGGAGAGCGGGGGGGCCTTTCCTAGCACAGATACGCAGTATTTT.

This clonotype was recorded once. The chain employs TRBV7-9 and TRBJ1-1, with a possible D match to TRBD1 (5 bases). The CDR3 runs to 15 residues. V lost 1 base, J lost 1 base, and 10 bases lay in between. Germline V CDR1 and CDR2: SEHNR, FQNEAQ (reference sequence). CDR3 bases: TGTGCCAGCAGCTTAGGGGGACTGACGAACACTGAAGCTTTCTTT. Translating it yields CASSLGGLTNTEAFF.

The genes are TRBV19 and TRBJ2-1; 9 bases line up with TRBD1. Losses at the gene ends were 5 bases for V and 7 bases for J; bases not matched to a gene: 12. Germline V gene lookup returns CDR1 LNHDA and CDR2 SQIVND (reference sequence). This CDR3 has 16 amino acids. The DNA of the CDR3 is TGTGCCAGTAGTGCGAAAGACAGGGGGTCCCATAATGAGCAGTTCTTC. The encoded protein is CASSAKDRGSHNEQFF.

This clonotype has only a few counts. The rearrangement uses TRBV9 and TRBJ1-3; D might be TRBD1 (6 bases). Per germline, CDR1 SGDLS and CDR2 YYNGEE. V lost 2 bases, J lost 0 bases, and 12 bases lay in between. The CDR3 totals 16 residues. CDR3 residues: CASSVDSAGSGNTIYF. The CDR3 bases are TGTGCCAGCAGCGTGGACAGCGCCGGCTCTGGAAACACCATATATTTT.

This clonotype was observed at least ten times. Here the CDR3 DNA reads TGTGCCAGTAGTATGGGCGGTACCTATGGCTACACCTTC. Protein sequence: CASSMGGTYGYTF. The J gene is TRBJ1-2, the V gene TRBV19; D remains unclear. The CDR3 consists of 13 residues. V was clipped by 3 bases and J by 4 bases, with 9 bases between them. In germline, CDR1 is LNHDA, CDR2 SQIVND (reference sequence).

This clonotype was seen ten or more times. CDR3 region: CSAILTPGQGKSGELFF. In nucleotides, the CDR3 is TGCAGTGCTATCTTAACCCCTGGACAGGGAAAATCCGGGGAGCTGTTTTTT. The rearrangement uses TRBV20-1 and TRBJ2-2; TRBD1 matches 8 bases. V was clipped by 4 bases and J by 6 bases; unmatched bases: 16. CDR1 and CDR2 (germline): DFQATT, SNEGSKA (reference sequence). The CDR3 totals 17 residues.

V and J are TRBV5-1 and TRBJ1-5; the D is unclear. Germline-derived CDR1 and CDR2 are SGHRS and YFSETQ. The CDR3 is 13 amino acids. V was pared by 7 bases and J by 0 bases, with 8 bases between. CDR3 sequence (DNA): TGCGCCAGCGGCGTGGATAGCAATCAGCCCCAGCATTTT. Its translation: CASGVDSNQPQHF.

This chain joins TRBV10-3 and TRBJ1-6; D is perhaps TRBD1 (6 bases). This CDR3 has 15 residues. The V and J ends lost 8 bases and 10 bases respectively, with 21 bases between them. In germline, CDR1 is ENHRY, CDR2 SYGVKD. Written as DNA, the CDR3 is TGTGCCATCCGAGGCGCGTCAGGGGAGGGATCACCCCTCCACTTT. Translating gives CAIRGASGEGSPLHF.

This clonotype was detected many times. The CDR3, as DNA: TGTGCCAGCAGCTTAGGGAGTACCACTGAAGCTTTCTTT. Protein sequence: CASSLGSTTEAFF. The chain carries TRBV7-9 and TRBJ1-1, with D uncertain. There are 13 residues in the CDR3. CDR1 is SEHNR, CDR2 FQNEAQ, per germline (reference sequence). V shed 1 base and J shed 4 bases, with 7 bases lying between them.

The chain employs TRBV29-1 and TRBJ2-1; the D is unclear. CDR1 and CDR2 from the germline V gene are SQVTM and ANQGSEA. The CDR3 is 13 amino acids. The V end lost 2 bases, the J end lost 9 bases, and 14 bases lay between the germline ends. The CDR3 protein is CSVESPFRGEQFF. The CDR3 nucleotides are TGCAGCGTTGAAAGCCCCTTTCGTGGTGAGCAGTTCTTC.

This clonotype was found many times. The chain recombines TRBV7-2 with TRBJ1-1; D gene ambiguous. CDR1 and CDR2 from the germline V gene are SGHTA and FQGNSA. The CDR3 extends over 14 amino acids. Trimming shortened V by 2 bases and J by 0 bases, and 7 bases separated the two germline ends. CDR3 region: CASSLKAVNTEAFF. CDR3 bases: TGTGCCAGCAGCTTAAAGGCAGTGAACACTGAAGCTTTCTTT.

Details on this clonotype: A much more abundant neighbour one base away suggests this may be a read error. This chain uses TRBV29-1 with TRBJ1-6; D unresolved. Trimming removed 6 bases from V and 11 bases from J, with 20 bases in between. CDR3 length: 14 residues. Germline CDR1 and CDR2: SQVTM and ANQGSEA. The DNA of the CDR3 is TGCAGCGTCGCCATCGGGAACGGGGATACACCCCTCCACTTT. Residues: CSVAIGNGDTPLHF.

This rearrangement joins TRBV5-1 to TRBJ2-7; D is uncertain. Trimming removed 4 bases from V and 5 bases from J, with 16 bases in between. Germline loops: CDR1 SGHRS, CDR2 YFSETQ. The CDR3 is 14 residues long. In nucleotides, the CDR3 is TGCGCCAGCAGCGAACCGGGCCCCCAGGACGAGCAGTACTTC. Translation: CASSEPGPQDEQYF.

This clonotype has just a few counts. V and J are TRBV3-1 and TRBJ1-4; D ambiguous. V lost 2 bases and J lost 8, with 18 bases in between. Germline CDR1 LGHDT, CDR2 YNNKEL (reference sequence). This CDR3 comprises 16 residues. The CDR3 bases are TGTGCCAGCAGCCAAAACAATCGCCGCAACAACGAAAAACTGTTTTTT. It encodes CASSQNNRRNNEKLFF.

The chain couples TRBV2 to TRBJ2-7; the D gene is possibly TRBD1 (6 bases). V was cut by 6 bases and J by 3 bases, with 21 bases left in between. The CDR3 totals 16 residues. The germline V gene has CDR1 SNHLY and CDR2 FYNNEI. CDR3 bases: TGTGCCAGCAGCCCCCTAGGGGCAGGGGTGGTCTACGAGCAGTACTTC. Protein product: CASSPLGAGVVYEQYF.